This is a list of T cell receptor beta chains from one sample in a study of beta chain features in type 1 diabetes. Profiling relied on immunoSEQ multiplex PCR, and the TCRdb table lists in-frame clones only, not all of them. The data hold 300,000 to 400,000 clones, with about a tenth observed a single time. Input material: central memory CD4+ T cells from blood. Source of these receptors: a man aged 25 to 40 with type 1 diabetes. The CDR3 runs from the conserved cysteine through the conserved F or W. A D gene is named only where the DNA matches it firmly. A clone size is listed for some rows: how often the clone was seen (once, few, many), or a class if it is expanded.

j_call v_call clone_size d_call cdr3_nt cdr3_aa
TRBJ2-1 TRBV5-6 - TRBD2 TGTGCCAGCAGCTCCCCTGGGACTAGCGTCAGCTCCTACAATGAGCAGTTCTTC CASSSPGTSVSSYNEQFF
TRBJ2-3 TRBV5-4 few - TGTGCCAGCAGCTCCGGGGGCCCTCCGTCCGTCACAGATACGCAGTATTTT CASSSGGPPSVTDTQYF
TRBJ1-3 TRBV9 few - TGTGCCAGCAGCGCCCAGGGGCGAGGAAACACCATATATTTT CASSAQGRGNTIYF
TRBJ2-3 TRBV10-1 - TRBD1 TGCGCCAGCAGCGACAGGGGGTCCACAGATACGCAGTATTTT CASSDRGSTDTQYF
TRBJ2-7 TRBV7-2 few TRBD2 TGTGCCAGCAGCTTAGTAGCTAGCGGGGGTCACGAGCAGTACTTC CASSLVASGGHEQYF
TRBJ2-1 TRBV9 - TRBD2 TGTGCCAGCAGCAAAGGGACTAGCGGGGTTTCCTACAATGAGCAGTTCTTC CASSKGTSGVSYNEQFF
TRBJ1-1 TRBV9 - - TGTGCCAGCAGCGTAGATGCCGGGGGCACTGAAGCTTTCTTT CASSVDAGGTEAFF
TRBJ2-3 TRBV11-3 - TRBD1 TGTGCCAGCAGCTCCGGACAGGGCACAAGGACAGATACGCAGTATTTT CASSSGQGTRTDTQYF
TRBJ2-1 TRBV5-1 few - TGCGCCAGCAGCTTGGATGGGTCCAATGAGCAGTTCTTC CASSLDGSNEQFF
TRBJ2-3 TRBV7-2 - - TGTGCCAGCAGCTTGAGGAGTAGCACAGATACGCAGTATTTT CASSLRSSTDTQYF
TRBJ2-3 TRBV7-9 few - TGTGCCAGCAGCTCAACAGGGACTGACACAGATACGCAGTATTTT CASSSTGTDTDTQYF
TRBJ1-1 TRBV7-2 - TRBD1 TGTGCCAGCAGCCTAAACGGACAGGGGGATCTGAACACTGAAGCTTTCTTT CASSLNGQGDLNTEAFF
TRBJ2-7 TRBV6-5 - - TGTGCCAGCAGTTACCCCTTCAAAGACGAGCAGTACTTC CASSYPFKDEQYF
TRBJ1-3 TRBV28 - - TGTGCGGCAAGAAGTAGCTCTGGAAACACCATATATTTT CAARSSSGNTIYF
TRBJ1-1 TRBV9 - - TGTGCCAGCAGCGTAGTCTACGGGCTGAACACTGAAGCTTTCTTT CASSVVYGLNTEAFF
TRBJ1-6 TRBV10-1 - TRBD1 TGCGCCAGCAGTGATGGGGACAGCTTCAATTCACCCCTCCACTTT CASSDGDSFNSPLHF
TRBJ1-1 TRBV6-1 few - TGTGCCAGCAGTGAAGCGCAGGCAGGTTCTCGAAGTCGGGCTTTCTTT CASSEAQAGSRSRAFF
TRBJ2-7 TRBV28 few - TGTGCCAGCAGTCCCCCCGGTTGGTACGAGCAGTACTTC CASSPPGWYEQYF
TRBJ2-2 TRBV27 few - TGTGCCAGCAGTGACACCGGGGAGCTGTTTTTT CASSDTGELFF
TRBJ2-5 TRBV7-2 many - TGTGCCAGCAGCTTGGCTAGGGGGGGGGCTATGGAGACCCAGTACTTC CASSLARGGAMETQYF
TRBJ1-4 TRBV28 - - TGTGCCAGCAGTTTAATGGGAGGAGGTGAAAAACTGTTTTTT CASSLMGGGEKLFF
TRBJ2-3 TRBV11-2 few - TGTGCCAGCAGCCCTCAACTGACTGGGCGGGATACGCAGTATTTT CASSPQLTGRDTQYF
TRBJ2-4 TRBV2 few - TGTGCCAGCAGATCGGCCAGGGATGTAGCCAAAAACATTCAGTACTTC CASRSARDVAKNIQYF
TRBJ2-5 TRBV18 many TRBD1 TGTGCCAGCTCAAGGGACAGGGAAGAGACCCAGTACTTC CASSRDREETQYF
TRBJ2-4 TRBV5-6 many - TGTGCCAGCAGCTTTCTTGGCGGGGAGTTAGCCAAAAACATTCAGTACTTC CASSFLGGELAKNIQYF
TRBJ2-7 TRBV7-8 many - TGTGCCAGCAGCTTAGGAGGGTCCCTCTCCTACGAGCAGTACTTC CASSLGGSLSYEQYF
TRBJ2-5 TRBV18 - TRBD2 TGTGCCAGTGCCGGGGGGAACCAAGAGACCCAGTACTTC CASAGGNQETQYF
TRBJ1-5 TRBV19 - - TGTGCCAGTAGTTCACGGGAGCAGCCCCAGCATTTT CASSSREQPQHF
TRBJ1-2 TRBV2 few - TGTGCCAGCAGTGAAAGGGAAGTGGGCTACACCTTC CASSEREVGYTF
TRBJ1-1 TRBV5-6 - - TGTGCCAGCAGCTTGTGGTCTACAGGGAACACTGAAGCTTTCTTT CASSLWSTGNTEAFF
TRBJ1-6 TRBV10-3 few - TGTGCCATCAGTGAGTCGACGCCCACGGGCTCACCCCTCCACTTT CAISESTPTGSPLHF
TRBJ2-3 TRBV11-3 few - TGTGCCAGCAGCTTAGGGTGGGGGGCTCCAGATACGCAGTATTTT CASSLGWGAPDTQYF
TRBJ1-2 TRBV5-4 - TRBD1 TGTGCCAGCCGGCCGGCGACAGGGGAAGAAGGCTACACCTTC CASRPATGEEGYTF
TRBJ1-1 TRBV2 few - TGTGCCAGCAGTGGGGGGCGGGTGAACCTGAACACTGAAGCTTTCTTT CASSGGRVNLNTEAFF
TRBJ1-3 TRBV7-8 many - TGTGCCAGCAGCCCCCAGGGGCCGGGAAACACCATATATTTT CASSPQGPGNTIYF
TRBJ1-2 TRBV25-1 - TRBD1 TGTGCCAGCAGTGGTGGGGCCGGGACAGGGGACTTATATGGCTACACCTTC CASSGGAGTGDLYGYTF
TRBJ2-3 TRBV10-3 few - TGTGCCATCAGTGAGTCGGCGTGGGGGGGCCGCACAGATACGCAGTATTTT CAISESAWGGRTDTQYF
TRBJ1-1 TRBV19 - TRBD1 TGTGCCAGTAGTTCTCAAGGACAGGGGACTGAAGCTTTCTTT CASSSQGQGTEAFF
TRBJ1-1 TRBV29-1 - - TGCAGCGTTGGAACAGGGTCTGCCACTGAAGCTTTCTTT CSVGTGSATEAFF
TRBJ2-3 TRBV4-1 many TRBD1 TGCGCCAGCAGCCAGGCGACAGGGTCTCCCACAGATACGCAGTATTTT CASSQATGSPTDTQYF
TRBJ2-1 TRBV7-2 - TRBD1 TGTGCCAGCAGCCCGGGACAGGACAATGAGCAGTTCTTC CASSPGQDNEQFF
TRBJ2-3 TRBV5-1 few - TGCGCCAGCAGCTTCCGGGATCCCGTCACAGATACGCAGTATTTT CASSFRDPVTDTQYF
TRBJ2-1 TRBV4-3 - TRBD2 TGCGCCAGCAGCCGCCAAACCGGGACTACTTACAATGAGCAGTTCTTC CASSRQTGTTYNEQFF
TRBJ2-7 TRBV2 - TRBD1 TGTGCCAGCACCTTGTCCGGGACAGGAATAGAGCAGTACTTC CASTLSGTGIEQYF
TRBJ2-3 TRBV10-3 many - TGTGCCATCAGTGAAGGTGTGGAAACAGATACGCAGTATTTT CAISEGVETDTQYF
TRBJ1-1 TRBV12-5 few - TGTGCTAGTGGTTTGGCCAACAGGGCGAACACTGAAGCTTTCTTT CASGLANRANTEAFF
TRBJ2-7 TRBV6-5 - TRBD1 TGTGCCAGCAGACAGACAGGGTTTGGTGGCGAGCAGTACTTC CASRQTGFGGEQYF
TRBJ2-3 TRBV11-3 - - TGTGCCAGCAGCACAGACGGCGGTGCTACGCAGTATTTT CASSTDGGATQYF
TRBJ2-3 TRBV13 - TRBD1 TGTGCCAGCAGCTTCAGTCAGGGGGCAGATTGGATACATACGCAGTATTTT CASSFSQGADWIHTQYF